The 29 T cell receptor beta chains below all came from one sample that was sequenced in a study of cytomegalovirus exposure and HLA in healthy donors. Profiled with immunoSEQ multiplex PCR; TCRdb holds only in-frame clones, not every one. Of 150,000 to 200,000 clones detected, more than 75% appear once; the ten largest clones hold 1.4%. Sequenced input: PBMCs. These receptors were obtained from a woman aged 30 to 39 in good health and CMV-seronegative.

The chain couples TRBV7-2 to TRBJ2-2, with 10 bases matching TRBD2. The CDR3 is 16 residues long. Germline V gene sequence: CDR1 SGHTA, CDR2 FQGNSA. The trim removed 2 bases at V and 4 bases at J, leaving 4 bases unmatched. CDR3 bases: TGTGCCAGCAGCTTATTCTCTAGCGGGGGCACCGGGGAGCTGTTTTTT. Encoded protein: CASSLFSSGGTGELFF.

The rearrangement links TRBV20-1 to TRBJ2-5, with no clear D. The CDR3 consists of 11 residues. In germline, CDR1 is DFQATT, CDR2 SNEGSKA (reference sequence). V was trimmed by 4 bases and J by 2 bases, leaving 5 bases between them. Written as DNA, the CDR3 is TGCAGTGCTAATACACAAGAGACCCAGTACTTC. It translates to CSANTQETQYF.

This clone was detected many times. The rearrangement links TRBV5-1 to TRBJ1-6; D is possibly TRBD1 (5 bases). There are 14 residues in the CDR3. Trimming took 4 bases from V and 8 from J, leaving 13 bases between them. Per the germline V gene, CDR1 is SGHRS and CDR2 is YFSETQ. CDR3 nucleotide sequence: TGCGCCAGCAGCAACGCAGGGTGGGATTCACCCCTCCACTTT. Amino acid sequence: CASSNAGWDSPLHF. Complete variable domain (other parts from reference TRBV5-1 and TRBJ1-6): KAGVTQTPRYLIKTRGQQVTLSCSPISGHRSVSWYQQTPGQGLQFLFEYFSETQRNKGNFPGRFSGRQFSNSRSEMNVSTLELGDSALYLCASSNAGWDSPLHFGNGTRLTVT.

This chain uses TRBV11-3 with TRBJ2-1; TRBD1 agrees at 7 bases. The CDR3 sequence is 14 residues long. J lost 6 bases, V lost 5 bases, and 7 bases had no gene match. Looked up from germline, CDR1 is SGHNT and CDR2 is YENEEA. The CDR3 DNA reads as TGTGCCAGCAGCCCATCGACAGGGATCAATGAGCAGTTCTTC. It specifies CASSPSTGINEQFF. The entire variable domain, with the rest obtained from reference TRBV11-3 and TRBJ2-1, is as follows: EAGVVQSPRYKIIEKKQPVAFWCNPISGHNTLYWYLQNLGQGPELLIRYENEEAVDDSQLPKDRFSAERLKGVDSTLKIQPAELGDSAVYLCASSPSTGINEQFFGPGTRLTVL.

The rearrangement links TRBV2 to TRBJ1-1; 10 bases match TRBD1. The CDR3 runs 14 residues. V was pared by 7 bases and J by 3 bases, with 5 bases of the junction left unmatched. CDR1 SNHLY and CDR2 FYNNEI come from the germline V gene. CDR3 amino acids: CASILGQGYTEAFF. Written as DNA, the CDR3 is TGTGCCAGCATATTGGGACAGGGGTACACTGAAGCTTTCTTT.

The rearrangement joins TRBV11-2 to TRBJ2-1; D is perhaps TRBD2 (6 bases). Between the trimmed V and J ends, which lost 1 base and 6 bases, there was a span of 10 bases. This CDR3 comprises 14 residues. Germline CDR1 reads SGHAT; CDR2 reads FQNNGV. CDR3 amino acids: CASSLGGGVNEQFF. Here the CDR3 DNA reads TGTGCCAGCAGCTTAGGAGGCGGGGTCAATGAGCAGTTCTTC.

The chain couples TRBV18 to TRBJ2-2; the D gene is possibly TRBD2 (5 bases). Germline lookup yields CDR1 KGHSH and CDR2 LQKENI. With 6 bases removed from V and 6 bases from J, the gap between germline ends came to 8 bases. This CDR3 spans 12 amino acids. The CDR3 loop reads CASSGVSGELFF. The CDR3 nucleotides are TGTGCCAGCTCCGGGGTTTCCGGGGAGCTGTTTTTT.

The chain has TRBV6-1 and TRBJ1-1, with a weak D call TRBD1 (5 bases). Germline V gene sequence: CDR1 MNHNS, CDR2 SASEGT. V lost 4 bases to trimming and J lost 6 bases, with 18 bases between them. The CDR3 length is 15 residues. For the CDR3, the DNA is TGTGCCAGCAGTGGGAGGGGCAGACAGTTCTCTGAAGCTTTCTTT. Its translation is CASSGRGRQFSEAFF.

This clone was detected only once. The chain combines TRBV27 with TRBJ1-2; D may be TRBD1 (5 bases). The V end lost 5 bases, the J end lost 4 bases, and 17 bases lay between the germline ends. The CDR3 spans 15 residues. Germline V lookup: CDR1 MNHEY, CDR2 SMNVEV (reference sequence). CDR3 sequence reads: CASSTDQGFSYGYTF. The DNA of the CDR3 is TGTGCCAGCAGTACCGATCAGGGCTTTAGCTATGGCTACACCTTC.

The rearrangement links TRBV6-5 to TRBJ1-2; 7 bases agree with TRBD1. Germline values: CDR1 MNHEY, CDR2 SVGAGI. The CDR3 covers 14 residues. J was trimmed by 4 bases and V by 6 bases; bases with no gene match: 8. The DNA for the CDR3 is TGTGCCAGCAGAGCCGAGGGGGCCGCCTATGGCTACACCTTC. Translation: CASRAEGAAYGYTF.

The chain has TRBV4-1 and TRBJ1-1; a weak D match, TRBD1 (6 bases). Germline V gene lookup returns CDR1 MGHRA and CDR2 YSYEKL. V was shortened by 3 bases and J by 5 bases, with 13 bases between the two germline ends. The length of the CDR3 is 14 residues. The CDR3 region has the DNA TGCGCCAGCAGCCAGTCTAGGGGGGGGACTGAAGCTTTCTTT. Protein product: CASSQSRGGTEAFF.

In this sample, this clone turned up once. CDR3 sequence reads: CASSVISAVGELFF. CDR3 nucleotide sequence: TGTGCCAGCAGTGTAATCTCCGCAGTCGGGGAGCTGTTTTTT. The genes are TRBV2 and TRBJ2-2; D is unresolved. Trimming took 4 bases from V and 7 from J, leaving 13 bases between them. The CDR3 totals 14 residues. CDR1 and CDR2 from the germline V gene are SNHLY and FYNNEI.

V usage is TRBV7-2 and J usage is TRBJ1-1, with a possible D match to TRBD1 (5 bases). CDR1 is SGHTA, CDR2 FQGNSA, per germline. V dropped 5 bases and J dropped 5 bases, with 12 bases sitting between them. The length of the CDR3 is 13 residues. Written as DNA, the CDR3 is TGTGCCAGCAGCCCAGGGTTATGGACTGAAGCTTTCTTT. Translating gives CASSPGLWTEAFF.

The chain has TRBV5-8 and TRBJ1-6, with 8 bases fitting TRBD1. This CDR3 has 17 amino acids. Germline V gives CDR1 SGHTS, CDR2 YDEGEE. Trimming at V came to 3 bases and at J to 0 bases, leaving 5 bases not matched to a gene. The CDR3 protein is CASSSDRASSYNSPLHF. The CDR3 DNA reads TGTGCCAGCAGCTCGGACAGGGCGAGCTCCTATAATTCACCCCTCCACTTT.

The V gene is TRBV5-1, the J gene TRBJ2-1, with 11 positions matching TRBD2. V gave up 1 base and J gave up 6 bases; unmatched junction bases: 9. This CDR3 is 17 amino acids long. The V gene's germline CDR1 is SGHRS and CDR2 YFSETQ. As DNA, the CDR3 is TGCGCCAGCAGCTTGACACCGACTAGCGGGGTCACCAATGAGCAGTTCTTC. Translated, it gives CASSLTPTSGVTNEQFF. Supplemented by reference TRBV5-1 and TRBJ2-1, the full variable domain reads KAGVTQTPRYLIKTRGQQVTLSCSPISGHRSVSWYQQTPGQGLQFLFEYFSETQRNKGNFPGRFSGRQFSNSRSEMNVSTLELGDSALYLCASSLTPTSGVTNEQFFGPGTRLTVL.

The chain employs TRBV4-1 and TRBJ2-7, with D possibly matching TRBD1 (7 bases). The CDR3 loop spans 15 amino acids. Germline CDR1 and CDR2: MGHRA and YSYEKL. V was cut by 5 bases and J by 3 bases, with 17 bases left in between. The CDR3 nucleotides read TGCGCCAGCAGCATGGAGACAGGGACTTTCTACGAGCAGTACTTC. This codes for CASSMETGTFYEQYF.

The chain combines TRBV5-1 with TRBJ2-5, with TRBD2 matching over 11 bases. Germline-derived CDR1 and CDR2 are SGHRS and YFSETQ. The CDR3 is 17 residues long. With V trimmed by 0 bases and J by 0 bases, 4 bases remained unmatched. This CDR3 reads CASSLGGLAANQETQYF. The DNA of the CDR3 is TGCGCCAGCAGCTTGGGGGGACTAGCGGCGAACCAAGAGACCCAGTACTTC.

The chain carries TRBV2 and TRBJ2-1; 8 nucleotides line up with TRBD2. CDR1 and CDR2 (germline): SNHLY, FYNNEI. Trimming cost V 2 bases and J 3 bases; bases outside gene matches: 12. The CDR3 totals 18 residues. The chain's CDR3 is CASSEYLKEAGVYNEQFF. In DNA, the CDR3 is TGTGCCAGCAGTGAATATCTTAAGGAAGCGGGGGTCTACAATGAGCAGTTCTTC.

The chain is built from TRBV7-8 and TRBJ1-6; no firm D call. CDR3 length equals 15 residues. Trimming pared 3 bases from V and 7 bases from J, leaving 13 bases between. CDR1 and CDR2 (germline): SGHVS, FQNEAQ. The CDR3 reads CASSFTAAPNSPLHF. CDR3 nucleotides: TGTGCCAGCAGCTTCACGGCGGCACCGAATTCACCCCTCCACTTT.

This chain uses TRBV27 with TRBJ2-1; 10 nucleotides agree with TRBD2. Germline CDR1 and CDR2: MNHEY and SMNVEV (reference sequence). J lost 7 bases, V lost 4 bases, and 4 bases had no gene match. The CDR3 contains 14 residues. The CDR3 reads CASSSPAGGNEQFF. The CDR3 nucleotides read TGTGCCAGCAGTTCCCCAGCGGGGGGGAATGAGCAGTTCTTC.

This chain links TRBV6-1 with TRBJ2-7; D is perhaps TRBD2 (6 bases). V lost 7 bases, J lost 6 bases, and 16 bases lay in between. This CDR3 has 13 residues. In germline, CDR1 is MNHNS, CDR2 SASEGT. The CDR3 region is CASIGTPWAEQYF. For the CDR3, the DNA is TGTGCCAGCATTGGGACTCCTTGGGCCGAGCAGTACTTC.

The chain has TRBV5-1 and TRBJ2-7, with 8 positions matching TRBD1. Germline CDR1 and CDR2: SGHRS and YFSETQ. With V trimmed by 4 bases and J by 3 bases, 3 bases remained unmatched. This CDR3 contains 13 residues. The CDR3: CASSHGTGYEQYF. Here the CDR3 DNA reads TGCGCCAGCAGCCACGGGACAGGCTACGAGCAGTACTTC.

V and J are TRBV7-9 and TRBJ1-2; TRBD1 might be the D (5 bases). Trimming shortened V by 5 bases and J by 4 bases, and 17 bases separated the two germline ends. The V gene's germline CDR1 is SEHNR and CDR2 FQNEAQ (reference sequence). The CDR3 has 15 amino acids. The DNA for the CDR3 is TGTGCCAGCAGCAAAGCGGGGGAGGTCTTCTATGGCTACACCTTC. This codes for CASSKAGEVFYGYTF.

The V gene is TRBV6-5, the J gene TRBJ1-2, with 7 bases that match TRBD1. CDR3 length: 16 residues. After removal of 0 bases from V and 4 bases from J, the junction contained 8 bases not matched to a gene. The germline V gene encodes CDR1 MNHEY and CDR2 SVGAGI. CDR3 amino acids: CASSYSFVGGTYGYTF. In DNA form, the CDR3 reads TGTGCCAGCAGTTACTCTTTTGTAGGGGGCACCTATGGCTACACCTTC.

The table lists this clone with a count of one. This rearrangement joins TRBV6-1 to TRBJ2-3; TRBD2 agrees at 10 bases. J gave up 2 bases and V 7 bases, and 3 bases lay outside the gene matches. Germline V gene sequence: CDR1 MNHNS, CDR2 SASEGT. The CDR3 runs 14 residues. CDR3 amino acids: CASTLAGVTDTQYF. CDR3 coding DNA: TGTGCCAGCACTCTAGCGGGGGTCACAGATACGCAGTATTTT.

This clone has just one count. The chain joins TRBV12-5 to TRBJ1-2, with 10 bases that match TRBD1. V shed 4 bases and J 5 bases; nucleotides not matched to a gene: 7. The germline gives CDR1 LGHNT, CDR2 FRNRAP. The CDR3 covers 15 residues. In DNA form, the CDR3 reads TGTGCTAGTGGTTCCGGACAGGGGGTGGGTTATGGCTACACCTTC. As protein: CASGSGQGVGYGYTF.

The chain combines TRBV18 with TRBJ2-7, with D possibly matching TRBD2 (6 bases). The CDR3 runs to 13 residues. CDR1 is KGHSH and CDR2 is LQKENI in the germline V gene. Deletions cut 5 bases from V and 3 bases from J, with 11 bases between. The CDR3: CASSAGTDYEQYF. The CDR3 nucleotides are TGTGCCAGCTCAGCGGGGACGGACTACGAGCAGTACTTC.

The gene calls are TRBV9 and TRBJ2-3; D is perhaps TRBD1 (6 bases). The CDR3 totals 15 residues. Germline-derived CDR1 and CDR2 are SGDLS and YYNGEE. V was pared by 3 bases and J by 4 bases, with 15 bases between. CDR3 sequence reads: CASSAAGTKADTQYF. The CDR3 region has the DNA TGTGCCAGCAGCGCCGCCGGGACAAAGGCAGATACGCAGTATTTT.

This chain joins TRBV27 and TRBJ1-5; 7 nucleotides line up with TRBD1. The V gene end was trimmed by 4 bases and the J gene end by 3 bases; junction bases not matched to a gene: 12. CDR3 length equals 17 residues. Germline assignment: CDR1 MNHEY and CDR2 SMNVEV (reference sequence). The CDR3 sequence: CASSSRKGAKINQPQHF. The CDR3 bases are TGTGCCAGCAGTTCCAGAAAGGGGGCCAAGATCAATCAGCCCCAGCATTTT.